These 29 T cell receptor beta chains share one sample of origin, sequenced in a study of control samples from healthy donors and cancer patients. TCRdb's copy holds only in-frame clones and misses some; the assay was immunoSEQ multiplex PCR. The table lists more than 65,000 clones, more than 80% of them singletons, with around 16% in the top ten. Material: blood. The receptors shown here come from a middle-aged man in good health.

Turning to this clone: Other DNA sequences in the sample encode the same CDR3. The chain couples TRBV9 to TRBJ2-3; no clear D. CDR1 and CDR2 (germline): SGDLS, YYNGEE. V was cut by 4 bases and J by 3 bases, with 9 bases left in between. This CDR3 has 13 residues. The CDR3, as DNA: TGTGCCAGCAGCCCACAAATAACAGATACGCAGTATTTT. Its protein product is CASSPQITDTQYF. Using reference TRBV9 and TRBJ2-3 for the parts outside the CDR3, the full variable domain is DSGVTQTPKHLITATGQRVTLRCSPRSGDLSVYWYQQSLDQGLQFLIQYYNGEERAKGNILERFSAQQFPDLHSELNLSSLELGDSALYFCASSPQITDTQYFGPGTRLTVL.

The chain joins TRBV5-1 to TRBJ1-5; the D is unclear. V was clipped by 0 bases and J by 2 bases, with 9 bases between them. The CDR3 is made up of 15 amino acids. Germline-derived CDR1 and CDR2 are SGHRS and YFSETQ. This chain's CDR3 is CASSLGSVGNQPQHF. The CDR3 bases are TGCGCCAGCAGCTTGGGTTCGGTGGGCAATCAGCCCCAGCATTTT.

This chain connects TRBV5-6 to TRBJ2-6; the D gene is possibly TRBD1 (6 bases). V was cut by 2 bases and J by 0 bases, with 12 bases left in between. Germline values: CDR1 SGHDT, CDR2 YYEEEE. This CDR3 spans 17 amino acids. For the CDR3, the DNA is TGTGCCAGCAGCTTTACAGGGTTGGACTCTGGGGCCAACGTCCTGACTTTC. Its translation: CASSFTGLDSGANVLTF.

The J gene is TRBJ2-3, the V gene TRBV19, with TRBD2 matching 11 bases. The J segment lost 3 bases and the V segment lost 2 bases, leaving 4 bases of the junction unmatched. CDR3 length: 16 residues. CDR1 is LNHDA, CDR2 SQIVND, per germline (reference sequence). CDR3: CASSIMIAGGTDTQYF. In DNA form, the CDR3 reads TGTGCCAGTAGTATAATGATAGCGGGAGGGACAGATACGCAGTATTTT. The full variable domain, in which reference TRBV19 and TRBJ2-3 provide the parts outside the CDR3, is DGGITQSPKYLFRKEGQNVTLSCEQNLNHDAMYWYRQDPGQGLRLIYYSQIVNDFQKGDIAEGYSVSREKKESFPLTVTSAQKNPTAFYLCASSIMIAGGTDTQYFGPGTRLTVL.

The rearrangement links TRBV30 to TRBJ2-1; unclear D gene. CDR1 is GTSNPN and CDR2 is SVGIG in the germline V gene (reference sequence). V dropped 5 bases and J dropped 0 bases, with 8 bases sitting between them. There are 13 residues in the CDR3. The DNA for the CDR3 is TGTGCCTGGGGCCCTAGCTCCTACAATGAGCAGTTCTTC. Translated: CAWGPSSYNEQFF. The full variable domain, completed using reference TRBV30 and TRBJ2-1, is SQTIHQWPATLVQPVGSPLSLECTVEGTSNPNLYWYRQAAGRGLQLLFYSVGIGQISSEVPQNLSASRPQDRQFILSSKKLLLSDSGFYLCAWGPSSYNEQFFGPGTRLTVL.

The rearrangement uses TRBV28 and TRBJ1-5; D gene uncertain. The V gene's germline CDR1 is MDHEN and CDR2 SYDVKM. Trimming left V 5 bases short and J 0 bases short, with 11 bases between. This CDR3 region has 15 residues. DNA of the CDR3: TGTGCCAGCAGTCCCCTGGGGTTTAGCAATCAGCCCCAGCATTTT. This codes for CASSPLGFSNQPQHF.

The rearrangement joins TRBV12-3 or TRBV12-4 to TRBJ1-3; D is ambiguous. The CDR3 spans 13 residues. The ends were cut back, 2 bases at V and 2 bases at J, with 4 bases in the middle. CDR3 residues: CASSLTAGNTIYF. CDR3 bases: TGTGCCAGCAGTTTAACGGCTGGAAACACCATATATTTT.

This chain uses TRBV6-2 or TRBV6-3 with TRBJ2-2; D might be TRBD2 (6 bases). V lost 5 bases and J 5 bases, leaving 6 bases between the germline ends. This CDR3 spans 12 amino acids. Germline CDR1 is MNHEY and CDR2 is SVGEGT. The CDR3 coding sequence is TGTGCCAGCAGTGGGGGGACCGGGGAGCTGTTTTTT. Its protein is CASSGGTGELFF.

Only a few counts were recorded for this clone. J is TRBJ1-1 and V is TRBV5-1; possibly TRBD1 for D (6 bases). This CDR3 is built from 15 residues. The V gene's germline CDR1 is SGHRS and CDR2 YFSETQ. V was trimmed by 2 bases and J by 5 bases, leaving 16 bases between them. DNA of the CDR3: TGCGCCAGCAGCTTCTATCGGCCAGGGGAGACTGAAGCTTTCTTT. Its translation is CASSFYRPGETEAFF.

The chain employs TRBV28 and TRBJ1-1, with D possibly TRBD1 on 5 matching bases. V was shortened by 6 bases and J by 4 bases, with 9 bases between the two germline ends. Germline V gene lookup returns CDR1 MDHEN and CDR2 SYDVKM. The CDR3 is 12 residues long. This CDR3 reads CASREQGTEAFF. DNA for the CDR3: TGTGCCAGCAGGGAGCAGGGCACTGAAGCTTTCTTT.

The V and J genes are TRBV2 and TRBJ2-7, with D unresolved. With 0 bases removed from V and 3 bases from J, the gap between germline ends came to 15 bases. The CDR3 has 16 residues. From germline, CDR1 is SNHLY and CDR2 FYNNEI. The CDR3 region has the DNA TGTGCCAGCAGTGAAGCGCCCTCTCCCACGATCTACGAGCAGTACTTC. This gives the protein CASSEAPSPTIYEQYF.

This chain connects TRBV7-9 to TRBJ2-7, with TRBD2 identical over 8 bases. V lost 5 bases, J lost 4 bases, and 7 bases stayed unmatched. In germline, CDR1 is SEHNR, CDR2 FQNEAQ (reference sequence). The CDR3 has 14 residues. In nucleotides, the CDR3 is TGTGCCAGCAGCCCCTTACTAGCGGTTTACGAGCAGTACTTC. It yields the protein CASSPLLAVYEQYF.

This sequence joins TRBV5-1 and TRBJ2-7; 11 bases are shared with TRBD2. The CDR3 totals 16 residues. CDR1 is SGHRS, CDR2 YFSETQ, per germline. V dropped 1 base and J dropped 4; count of bases not matched to a gene: 7. DNA for the CDR3: TGCGCCAGCAGCTTGTCCCCTAGCGGGAGGTCGTACGAGCAGTACTTC. Its protein is CASSLSPSGRSYEQYF.

V is TRBV6-6 and J is TRBJ2-7, with D perhaps TRBD1 (6 bases). The germline gives CDR1 MNHNY, CDR2 SVGAGI (reference sequence). V was shortened by 0 bases and J by 7 bases, with 16 bases between the two germline ends. The CDR3 loop spans 15 amino acids. CDR3 coding DNA: TGTGCCAGCAGTTACTCGAATACAGGGCGTATGGAGCAGTACTTC. Residues: CASSYSNTGRMEQYF.

The chain is built from TRBV7-9 and TRBJ2-7; D is unresolved. CDR1 is SEHNR and CDR2 is FQNEAQ in the germline V gene (reference sequence). The CDR3 has 17 residues. V was trimmed by 4 bases and J by 0 bases, leaving 19 bases between them. CDR3 sequence: CASSWGASNGISYEQYF. The CDR3 DNA reads TGTGCCAGCAGCTGGGGTGCGTCCAATGGGATCTCCTACGAGCAGTACTTC.

The chain is built from TRBV9 and TRBJ1-3; possible D gene TRBD1, 6 bases. Germline values: CDR1 SGDLS, CDR2 YYNGEE. The ends were cut back, 3 bases at V and 3 bases at J, with 13 bases in the middle. This CDR3 comprises 15 residues. CDR3 sequence (DNA): TGTGCCAGCAGCGCCTCAGGGGCTAGTGGAAACACCATATATTTT. Translated: CASSASGASGNTIYF.

The gene calls are TRBV20-1 and TRBJ2-5; D is unclear. The CDR3 runs 11 residues. Between the trimmed V and J ends, which lost 5 bases and 1 base, there was a span of 5 bases. CDR1 is DFQATT and CDR2 is SNEGSKA in the germline V gene (reference sequence). DNA of the CDR3: TGCAGTGCTTTTGTCCAAGAGACCCAGTACTTC. Protein product: CSAFVQETQYF.

CDR3 region: CASRSQGSNQPQHF. The CDR3 nucleotides are TGTGCCAGCAGGTCACAGGGGAGCAATCAGCCCCAGCATTTT. The rearrangement links TRBV6-5 to TRBJ1-5; 7 bases fit TRBD1. The trim removed 6 bases at V and 1 base at J, leaving 3 bases unmatched. The CDR3 loop spans 14 amino acids. Looked up from germline, CDR1 is MNHEY and CDR2 is SVGAGI.

The chain has TRBV30 and TRBJ1-5; D is ambiguous. This CDR3 spans 13 amino acids. Germline CDR1 and CDR2: GTSNPN and SVGIG (reference sequence). With 2 bases removed from V and 6 bases from J, the gap between germline ends came to 11 bases. The CDR3 nucleotides are TGTGCCTGGAGTCCACGGGGTGGTCAGCCCCAGCATTTT. Protein: CAWSPRGGQPQHF. Full variable domain (rest looked up from reference TRBV30 and TRBJ1-5): SQTIHQWPATLVQPVGSPLSLECTVEGTSNPNLYWYRQAAGRGLQLLFYSVGIGQISSEVPQNLSASRPQDRQFILSSKKLLLSDSGFYLCAWSPRGGQPQHFGDGTRLSIL.

The V call is TRBV6-6, the J call TRBJ1-2; TRBD1 is a possible D gene (5 bases). V was shortened by 6 bases and J by 2 bases, with 13 bases between the two germline ends. Germline CDR1 MNHNY, CDR2 SVGAGI (reference sequence). The CDR3 has 14 amino acids. As DNA, the CDR3 is TGTGCCAGCAGCCCCAGGGAAACGAACTATGGCTACACCTTC. Amino acids: CASSPRETNYGYTF.

The chain employs TRBV15 and TRBJ1-5; D is perhaps TRBD1 (5 bases). CDR3 length equals 14 residues. Germline CDR1 LNHNV, CDR2 YYDKDF (reference sequence). V lost 3 bases, J lost 1 base, and 7 bases lay in between. CDR3 in amino acids: CATSRDTSNQPQHF. Written as DNA, the CDR3 is TGTGCCACCAGCAGGGACACGAGCAATCAGCCCCAGCATTTT. The entire variable domain, with the rest obtained from reference TRBV15 and TRBJ1-5, is as follows: DAMVIQNPRYQVTQFGKPVTLSCSQTLNHNVMYWYQQKSSQAPKLLFHYYDKDFNNEADTPDNFQSRRPNTSFCFLDIRSPGLGDTAMYLCATSRDTSNQPQHFGDGTRLSIL.

The CDR3 is CASSPSMGTDTQYF. The CDR3 region has the DNA TGTGCCAGCTCACCATCGATGGGGACAGATACGCAGTATTTT. The chain combines TRBV18 with TRBJ2-3, with no clear D. CDR1 KGHSH and CDR2 LQKENI come from the germline V gene. Trimming pared 2 bases from V and 3 bases from J, leaving 9 bases between. The CDR3 spans 14 residues.

A note on this clone: The sample carries other DNA sequences with the same CDR3. This rearrangement joins TRBV5-1 to TRBJ1-1, with TRBD1 matching 8 bases. The CDR3 consists of 14 residues. The germline V gene has CDR1 SGHRS and CDR2 YFSETQ. Germline trimming cut 0 bases from V and 2 bases from J; bases unmatched to any gene: 0. CDR3 sequence: CASSLAGGNTEAFF. The CDR3 DNA follows: TGCGCCAGCAGCTTGGCAGGGGGCAACACTGAAGCTTTCTTT.

The J gene is TRBJ2-1, the V gene TRBV11-3; D remains ambiguous. Germline loops: CDR1 SGHNT, CDR2 YENEEA. The V end lost 1 base, the J end lost 4 bases, and 11 bases lay between the germline ends. The CDR3 runs to 15 residues. CDR3 nucleotide sequence: TGTGCCAGCAGCTTAGGGGGATTCCAATACAATGAGCAGTTCTTC. This translates into CASSLGGFQYNEQFF.

J is TRBJ2-2 and V is TRBV24-1, with TRBD2 matching over 14 bases. V was clipped by 4 bases and J by 5 bases; unmatched bases: 5. This CDR3 has 17 amino acids. Germline V CDR1 and CDR2: KGHDR, SFDVKD. Written as DNA, the CDR3 is TGTGCCACCAGTGAAGGCGGGACTAGCGGGAGAACCGGGGAGCTGTTTTTT. It translates to CATSEGGTSGRTGELFF.

V gene TRBV18 combines with J gene TRBJ2-2; D is uncertain. The CDR3 covers 14 residues. From germline, CDR1 is KGHSH and CDR2 LQKENI. Between the trimmed V and J ends, which lost 6 bases and 0 bases, there was a span of 8 bases. The CDR3 is CASSPTTNTGELFF. CDR3 DNA sequence: TGTGCCAGCTCGCCAACAACGAACACCGGGGAGCTGTTTTTT. The full variable domain, completed using reference TRBV18 and TRBJ2-2, is NAGVMQNPRHLVRRRGQEARLRCSPMKGHSHVYWYRQLPEEGLKFMVYLQKENIIDESGMPKERFSAEFPKEGPSILRIQQVVRGDSAAYFCASSPTTNTGELFFGEGSRLTVL.

This chain uses TRBV24-1 with TRBJ2-5; 11 nucleotides line up with TRBD1. With 4 bases clipped from V and 6 bases from J, the junction kept 9 bases outside the gene matches. Germline V CDR1 and CDR2: KGHDR, SFDVKD. There are 16 residues in the CDR3. In nucleotides, the CDR3 is TGTGCCACCAGTGAGGGTGGACAGGGGGCGATGCAGACCCAGTACTTC. This translates into CATSEGGQGAMQTQYF.

The chain recombines TRBV7-9 with TRBJ2-7, with 9 bases that match TRBD1. Germline V gene sequence: CDR1 SEHNR, CDR2 FQNEAQ (reference sequence). The CDR3 is 17 amino acids. After removal of 4 bases from V and 3 bases from J, the junction contained 13 bases not matched to a gene. CDR3 sequence (DNA): TGTGCCAGCAGCTCCACTACCGGGACAGGGCCACACTACGAGCAGTACTTC. It codes for CASSSTTGTGPHYEQYF.

A remark on this clone: The sample holds other DNA sequences that translate to the same CDR3. The chain joins TRBV19 to TRBJ2-2; tentative D call: TRBD1 (5 bases). Trimming removed 5 bases at V and 1 base at J, with 11 bases between. Germline V gene sequence: CDR1 LNHDA, CDR2 SQIVND (reference sequence). The CDR3 is 15 amino acids. In DNA form, the CDR3 reads TGTGCCAGTAGTCGGGTCGACAGGAACACCGGGGAGCTGTTTTTT. This sequence encodes CASSRVDRNTGELFF.